These 19 T cell receptor beta chains came from one sample sequenced in a study of PD-1 blockade in classical Hodgkin lymphoma. This table comes from immunoSEQ multiplex PCR, and its TCRdb copy is limited to in-frame clones, with some not included. The repertoire holds some 18,000 clones, with approximately 79% as singletons. After autologous stem cell transplantation all patients relapsed, and prior brentuximab vedotin exposure differed between cohorts. The material was peripheral blood mononuclear cells (PBMCs), obtained at baseline. Every receptor here comes from a human donor with classical Hodgkin lymphoma.

By share, this clone ranks as medium-sized. The chain combines TRBV2 with TRBJ1-3; possible D gene TRBD1, 6 bases. This CDR3 is built from 15 residues. V was shortened by 7 bases and J by 4 bases, with 17 bases between the two germline ends. Germline assignment: CDR1 SNHLY and CDR2 FYNNEI. CDR3 nucleotides: TGTGCCAGCATCGGGGGCACTTGGCCAGGAAACACCATATATTTT. It encodes CASIGGTWPGNTIYF.

The rearrangement joins TRBV5-6 to TRBJ2-6; no definite D call. The CDR3 covers 14 residues. Germline V gives CDR1 SGHDT, CDR2 YYEEEE. Trimming removed 4 bases from V and 2 bases from J, with 7 bases in between. CDR3 in DNA: TGTGCCAGCAGCGTCGACCCTGGGGCCAACGTCCTGACTTTC. Encoded protein: CASSVDPGANVLTF.

CDR3 DNA sequence: TGTGCCACCAGTGGCGGCTCAGATACGCAGTATTTT. As protein: CATSGGSDTQYF. The chain joins TRBV15 to TRBJ2-3; D uncertain. This CDR3 comprises 12 residues. V was pared by 6 bases and J by 4 bases, with 8 bases between. Germline assignment: CDR1 LNHNV and CDR2 YYDKDF (reference sequence).

The chain has TRBV11-2 and TRBJ2-3; D uncertain. Trimming removed 0 bases from V and 5 bases from J, with 6 bases in between. Germline V gene lookup returns CDR1 SGHAT and CDR2 FQNNGV. This CDR3 has 13 amino acids. In nucleotides, the CDR3 is TGTGCCAGCAGCTTAGATCGGCTAGATACGCAGTATTTT. Residues: CASSLDRLDTQYF.

This clone was observed a handful of times. This chain uses TRBV6-6 with TRBJ2-1; 9 bases agree with TRBD2. Per germline, CDR1 MNHNY and CDR2 SVGAGI (reference sequence). The CDR3 spans 15 residues. The junction had 7 bases not matched to a gene; V was cut back by 5 bases and J by 5 bases. The CDR3 spells CASSTLAGDNNEQFF. The CDR3 nucleotides are TGTGCCAGCAGTACTTTAGCGGGAGACAACAATGAGCAGTTCTTC.

The chain uses TRBV14 and TRBJ2-3; 11 positions match TRBD2. Germline V gene data show CDR1 as SGHDN and CDR2 as FVKESK. CDR3 length: 15 amino acids. V gave up 2 bases and J gave up 3 bases; unmatched junction bases: 1. In nucleotides, the CDR3 is TGTGCCAGCAGCCAACGGACTAGCGGGACAGATACGCAGTATTTT. Protein sequence: CASSQRTSGTDTQYF.

This clone was picked up a small number of times. The chain couples TRBV7-3 to TRBJ2-3; 9 positions match TRBD1. Germline CDR1 and CDR2: SGHTA and FQGTGA. This CDR3 region has 16 residues. The V segment lost 0 bases and the J segment 2 bases; nucleotides outside the gene matches: 3. The CDR3 here is CASSLTGTGYTDTQYF. The DNA of the CDR3 is TGTGCCAGCAGCTTAACCGGGACAGGGTACACAGATACGCAGTATTTT.

The rearrangement links TRBV7-8 to TRBJ2-1, with a possible D match to TRBD1 (5 bases). The germline gives CDR1 SGHVS, CDR2 FQNEAQ. The V end was cut by 4 bases, the J end by 8 bases, with 18 bases between. The CDR3 loop spans 15 amino acids. The chain's CDR3 is CASSSISGNGDEQFF. The CDR3 coding sequence is TGTGCCAGCAGCTCCATATCAGGGAATGGCGATGAGCAGTTCTTC.

V and J are TRBV7-2 and TRBJ1-1; D might be TRBD1 (5 bases). V was cut by 4 bases and J by 10 bases, with 13 bases left in between. Germline V CDR1 and CDR2: SGHTA, FQGNSA. The CDR3 length is 12 residues. The DNA for the CDR3 is TGTGCCAGCAGCTCGGCCCGGGGGAGAGCTTTCTTT. Translating gives CASSSARGRAFF.

This clone was seen a few times. This chain uses TRBV29-1 with TRBJ1-5; no reliable D call. V was cut by 8 bases and J by 5 bases, with 13 bases left in between. In germline, CDR1 is SQVTM, CDR2 ANQGSEA. The CDR3 is 12 residues long. CDR3 sequence (DNA): TGCAGCCCCCTGGCCGGGGATCAGCCCCAGCATTTT. Translating it yields CSPLAGDQPQHF. The full variable domain, completed using reference TRBV29-1 and TRBJ1-5, is SAVISQKPSRDICQRGTSLTIQCQVDSQVTMMFWYRQQPGQSLTLIATANQGSEATYESGFVIDKFPISRPNLTFSTLTVSNMSPEDSSIYLCSPLAGDQPQHFGDGTRLSIL.

The chain links TRBV7-3 to TRBJ2-2, with 8 bases matching TRBD1. The CDR3 runs 15 residues. J was trimmed by 2 bases and V by 6 bases; bases with no gene match: 5. CDR1 SGHTA and CDR2 FQGTGA come from the germline V gene. CDR3 region: CASSKTGANTGELFF. The CDR3 nucleotides read TGTGCCAGCAGTAAGACAGGGGCCAACACCGGGGAGCTGTTTTTT.

This clone was found once. V and J are TRBV7-2 and TRBJ2-5; 9 bases map to TRBD2. The CDR3 runs to 16 residues. V dropped 4 bases and J dropped 5; count of bases not matched to a gene: 11. Per the germline V gene, CDR1 is SGHTA and CDR2 is FQGNSA. The CDR3 DNA follows: TGTGCCAGCAGCTCCCGGCGGGGGGGTTCGAGGGAGACCCAGTACTTC. It is translated as CASSSRRGGSRETQYF.

The V call is TRBV7-9, the J call TRBJ2-1; 9 bases are shared with TRBD2. Germline loops: CDR1 SEHNR, CDR2 FQNEAQ (reference sequence). The CDR3 covers 15 residues. The trim removed 5 bases at V and 6 bases at J, leaving 8 bases unmatched. The CDR3: CASSPTRREGNEQFF. In DNA, the CDR3 is TGTGCCAGCAGCCCCACGAGGCGGGAGGGCAATGAGCAGTTCTTC.

CDR3 coding DNA: TGTGCCACGGGGACTCCAACAGTGGGACTTGAAGCTTTCTTT. It is translated as CATGTPTVGLEAFF. The gene calls are TRBV27 and TRBJ1-1; a weak D match, TRBD1 (5 bases). CDR3 length: 14 residues. The V gene's germline CDR1 is MNHEY and CDR2 SMNVEV (reference sequence). Deletions cut 10 bases from V and 7 bases from J, with 22 bases between.

The rearrangement joins TRBV10-1 to TRBJ2-1; D ambiguous. Germline CDR1 and CDR2: WNHNN and SYGVQD (reference sequence). The germline V and J ends were trimmed by 3 bases and 0 bases, with 6 bases remaining between them. This CDR3 is built from 14 residues. The CDR3 coding sequence is TGCGCCAGCAGTGATCCCAACTCCTACAATGAGCAGTTCTTC. It specifies CASSDPNSYNEQFF.

For the CDR3, the DNA is TGCAGCGTTGAAATAGGGGGCGCAGAGACCCAGTACTTC. Encoded protein: CSVEIGGAETQYF. The J gene is TRBJ2-5, the V gene TRBV29-1; 7 positions match TRBD1. Germline CDR1 and CDR2: SQVTM and ANQGSEA. This CDR3 is built from 13 residues. The V gene end was trimmed by 2 bases and the J gene end by 4 bases; junction bases not matched to a gene: 4.

As regards this clone: One junction end does not reproduce the germline sequence, and a read error may be involved. This chain connects TRBV10-3 to TRBJ2-2; either TRBD1 or TRBD2 may fit D (5 bases each). The CDR3 loop spans 16 amino acids. Germline V gene lookup returns CDR1 ENHRY and CDR2 SYGVKD. The CDR3 DNA reads as TGTGCCACCAGTGATTTGAGGGGCTCGAACACCGGGGAGCTGTTTTTT. It codes for CATSDLRGSNTGELFF.

This rearrangement joins TRBV28 to TRBJ1-3; tentative D call: TRBD1 (6 bases). The V end was cut by 7 bases, the J end by 2 bases, with 18 bases between. There are 16 residues in the CDR3. Germline V gene data show CDR1 as MDHEN and CDR2 as SYDVKM. The CDR3, as DNA: TGTGCCAGCATAGAAGCGTCGGGGGCGGCTGGAAACACCATATATTTT. This encodes CASIEASGAAGNTIYF.

This clone came up a few times. The V call is TRBV27, the J call TRBJ1-2; D ambiguous. The CDR3 runs 13 residues. The V gene's germline CDR1 is MNHEY and CDR2 SMNVEV (reference sequence). Between the trimmed V and J ends, which lost 4 bases and 6 bases, there was a span of 12 bases. CDR3 amino acids: CASSSGGWDGYTF. CDR3 nucleotides: TGTGCCAGCAGTTCAGGAGGGTGGGATGGCTACACCTTC.